The entry below describes one T cell receptor (beta chain). Its matching antigen is unknown. Sequence at one end of the junction differs from germline and may be a read error. CDR1 and CDR2 (germline): SGDLS, YYNGEE. The CDR3 sequence is 15 residues long. Then a second PCR, running roughly 7 to 11 cycles, was carried out with a sample-barcoded 5' primer and a J-beta primer mix. Using its own MiXCR run on the 5' RACE reads, TCRdb lists one record per CDR3 protein. The sample contains some 1.6 million distinct CDR3 sequences, roughly 32% of which appear only once. The data belong to a study of blood T cells in healthy people across ages. Study-wide results and caveats: It was the long-lived donors that had more naive CD4+ cells and higher diversity than aged donors.

The sequencing sample was made of blood. This chain uses TRBV9 with TRBJ2-7; 7 bases are a match to TRBD1. The clonotype was recovered from a woman in her twenties or thirties in good health. For the CDR3, the DNA is TGTGCCGGCAGCGCCAGTTCACAGGGGACGTACGAGCAGTACTTC. Amino acid sequence: CAGSASSQGTYEQYF.